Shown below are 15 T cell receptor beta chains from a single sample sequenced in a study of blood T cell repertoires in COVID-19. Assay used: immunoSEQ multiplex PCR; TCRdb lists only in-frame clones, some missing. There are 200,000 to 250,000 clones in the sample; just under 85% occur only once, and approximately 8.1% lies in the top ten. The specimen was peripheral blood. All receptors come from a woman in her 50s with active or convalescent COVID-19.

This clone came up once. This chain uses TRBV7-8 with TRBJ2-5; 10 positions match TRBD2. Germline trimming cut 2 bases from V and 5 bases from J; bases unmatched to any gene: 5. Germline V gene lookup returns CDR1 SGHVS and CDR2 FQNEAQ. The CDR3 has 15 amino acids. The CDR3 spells CASSLQRGGRETQYF. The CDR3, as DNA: TGTGCCAGCAGCTTACAGCGGGGGGGCCGGGAGACCCAGTACTTC.

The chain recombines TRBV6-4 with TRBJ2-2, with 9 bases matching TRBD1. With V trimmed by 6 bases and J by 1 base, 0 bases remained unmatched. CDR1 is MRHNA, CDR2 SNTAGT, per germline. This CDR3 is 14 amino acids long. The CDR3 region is CASRTGGNTGELFF. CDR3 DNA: TGTGCCAGCAGGACAGGGGGGAACACCGGGGAGCTGTTTTTT.

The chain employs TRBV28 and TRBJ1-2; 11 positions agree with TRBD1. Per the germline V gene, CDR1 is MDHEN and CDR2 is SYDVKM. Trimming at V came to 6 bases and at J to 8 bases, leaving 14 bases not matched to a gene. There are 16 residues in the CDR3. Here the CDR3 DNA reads TGTGCCAGCAGAACAGGGACAGGGGGTGCCTTTGGAGGCTACACCTTC. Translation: CASRTGTGGAFGGYTF.

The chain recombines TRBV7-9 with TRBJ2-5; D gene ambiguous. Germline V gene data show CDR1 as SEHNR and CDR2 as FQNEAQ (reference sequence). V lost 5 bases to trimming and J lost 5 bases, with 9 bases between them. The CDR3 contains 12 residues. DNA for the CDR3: TGTGCCAGCAGCCCGCCGAGGGAGACCCAGTACTTC. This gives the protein CASSPPRETQYF.

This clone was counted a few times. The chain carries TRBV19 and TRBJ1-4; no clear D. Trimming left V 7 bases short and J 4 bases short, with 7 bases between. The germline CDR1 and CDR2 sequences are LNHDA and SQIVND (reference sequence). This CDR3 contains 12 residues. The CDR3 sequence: CASTQSNEKLFF. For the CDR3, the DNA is TGTGCCAGTACACAGAGTAATGAAAAACTGTTTTTT.

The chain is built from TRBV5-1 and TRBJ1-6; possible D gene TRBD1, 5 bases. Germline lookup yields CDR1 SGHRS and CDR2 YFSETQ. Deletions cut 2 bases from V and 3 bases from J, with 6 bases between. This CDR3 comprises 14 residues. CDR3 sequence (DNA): TGCGCCAGCAGCTTTCAGGGCTATAATTCACCCCTCCACTTT. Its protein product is CASSFQGYNSPLHF.

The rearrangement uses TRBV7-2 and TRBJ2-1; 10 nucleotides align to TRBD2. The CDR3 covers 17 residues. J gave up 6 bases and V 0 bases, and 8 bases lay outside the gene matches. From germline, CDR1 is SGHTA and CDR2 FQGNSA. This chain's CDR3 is CASSLAGAASGGNEQFF. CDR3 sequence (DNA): TGTGCCAGCAGCTTAGCGGGGGCGGCTAGCGGGGGCAATGAGCAGTTCTTC.

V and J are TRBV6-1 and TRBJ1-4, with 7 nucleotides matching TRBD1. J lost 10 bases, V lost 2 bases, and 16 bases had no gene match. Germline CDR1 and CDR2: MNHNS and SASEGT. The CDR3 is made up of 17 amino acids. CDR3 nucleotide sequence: TGTGCCAGCAGTGAAACGCTGCCCGGGACAGCTTTGGGAAAACTGTTTTTT. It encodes CASSETLPGTALGKLFF.

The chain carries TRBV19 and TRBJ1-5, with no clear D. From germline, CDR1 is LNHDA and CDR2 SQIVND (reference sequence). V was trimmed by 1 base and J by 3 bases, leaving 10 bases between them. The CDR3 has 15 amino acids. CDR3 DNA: TGTGCCAGTAGTATAGTATCCGGGTTCAATCAGCCCCAGCATTTT. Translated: CASSIVSGFNQPQHF.

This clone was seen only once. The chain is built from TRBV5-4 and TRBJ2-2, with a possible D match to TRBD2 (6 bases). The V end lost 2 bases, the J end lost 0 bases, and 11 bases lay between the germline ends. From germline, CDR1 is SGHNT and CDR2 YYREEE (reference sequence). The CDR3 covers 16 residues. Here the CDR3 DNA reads TGTGCCAGCAGCTTCCCCGGGGGTTCGAACACCGGGGAGCTGTTTTTT. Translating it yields CASSFPGGSNTGELFF.

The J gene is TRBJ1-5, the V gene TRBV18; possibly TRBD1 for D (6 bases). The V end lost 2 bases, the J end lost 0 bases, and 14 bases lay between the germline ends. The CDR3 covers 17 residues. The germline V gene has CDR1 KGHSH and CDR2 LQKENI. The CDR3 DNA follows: TGTGCCAGCTCACCAACGGGGGGCCCATATAGCAATCAGCCCCAGCATTTT. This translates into CASSPTGGPYSNQPQHF.

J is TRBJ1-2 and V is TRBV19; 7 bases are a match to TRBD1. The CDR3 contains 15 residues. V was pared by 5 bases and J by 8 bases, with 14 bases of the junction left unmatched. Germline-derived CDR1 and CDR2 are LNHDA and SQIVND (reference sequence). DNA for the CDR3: TGTGCCAGTAGTGGTATGAGGGGGCAACGTCAAGGCTACACCTTC. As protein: CASSGMRGQRQGYTF. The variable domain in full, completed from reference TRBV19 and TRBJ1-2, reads DGGITQSPKYLFRKEGQNVTLSCEQNLNHDAMYWYRQDPGQGLRLIYYSQIVNDFQKGDIAEGYSVSREKKESFPLTVTSAQKNPTAFYLCASSGMRGQRQGYTFGSGTRLTVV.

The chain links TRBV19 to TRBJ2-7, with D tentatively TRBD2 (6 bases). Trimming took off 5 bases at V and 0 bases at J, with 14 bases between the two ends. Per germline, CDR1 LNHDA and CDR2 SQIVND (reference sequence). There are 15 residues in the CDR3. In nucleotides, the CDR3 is TGTGCCAGTAGTCTCGACGGGGGAGTCTCCTACGAGCAGTACTTC. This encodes CASSLDGGVSYEQYF.

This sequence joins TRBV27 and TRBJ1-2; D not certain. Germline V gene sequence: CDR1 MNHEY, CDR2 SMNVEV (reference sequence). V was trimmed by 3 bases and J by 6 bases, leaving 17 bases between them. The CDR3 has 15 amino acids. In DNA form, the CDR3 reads TGTGCCAGCAGTTTCACCCCAGTAGGAGGGAATGGCTACACCTTC. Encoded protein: CASSFTPVGGNGYTF.

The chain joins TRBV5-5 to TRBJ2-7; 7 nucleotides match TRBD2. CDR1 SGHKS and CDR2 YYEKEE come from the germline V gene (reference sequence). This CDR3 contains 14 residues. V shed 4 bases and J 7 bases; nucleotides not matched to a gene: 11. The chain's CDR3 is CASSPRAGVEEQYV. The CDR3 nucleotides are TGTGCCAGCAGCCCGAGGGCGGGGGTAGAAGAGCAGTACGTC.